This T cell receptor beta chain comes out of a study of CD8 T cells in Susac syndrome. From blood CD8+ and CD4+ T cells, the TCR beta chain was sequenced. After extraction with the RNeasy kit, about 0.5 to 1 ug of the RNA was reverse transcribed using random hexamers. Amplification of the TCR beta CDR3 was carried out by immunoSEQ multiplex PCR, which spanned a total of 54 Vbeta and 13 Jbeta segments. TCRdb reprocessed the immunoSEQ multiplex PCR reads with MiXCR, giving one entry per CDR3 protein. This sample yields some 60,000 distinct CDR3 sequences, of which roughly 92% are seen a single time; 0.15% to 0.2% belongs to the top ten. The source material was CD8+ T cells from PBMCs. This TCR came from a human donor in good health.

CDR3 coding DNA: TGTGCCAGCAGCTTAGCCCTCGACAGAGACTACGAGCAGTACTTC. Its translation is CASSLALDRDYEQYF. J is TRBJ2-7 and V is TRBV7-9, with D perhaps matching TRBD1 (5 bases). V lost 0 bases and J lost 3, with 12 bases in between. This CDR3 spans 15 amino acids. The germline V gene encodes CDR1 SEHNR and CDR2 FQNEAQ (reference sequence).